These T cell receptor beta chains were read from a single sample in a study of blood T cell repertoires in COVID-19. The assay was immunoSEQ multiplex PCR, and TCRdb's table has in-frame clones only and misses some. The sample comprises around 58,000 clones, approximately 85% of which are singletons, and roughly 43% rests with the top ten. Sequencing was carried out using peripheral blood. The receptors originated from a woman in her fifties or sixties with COVID-19, enrolled during active disease. Both conserved end residues are part of each CDR3. The size of a clone is reported for some rows only, either as once, few or many, or as a class for expanded clones.

cdr3_aa: CASSSDRGLSPLHF
j_call: TRBJ1-6
v_call: TRBV6-5
clone_size: .

cdr3_aa: CASSPSTGINQPQHF
j_call: TRBJ1-5
v_call: TRBV18
clone_size: .

cdr3_aa: CASSPGDGLYGYTF
j_call: TRBJ1-2
v_call: TRBV4-3
clone_size: .

cdr3_aa: CASSQGRILYGYTF
j_call: TRBJ1-2
v_call: TRBV3-1/TRBV3-2
clone_size: .

cdr3_aa: CASSLEGPAANTGELFF
j_call: TRBJ2-2
v_call: TRBV27
clone_size: .

cdr3_aa: CASSLAAGGTDTQYF
j_call: TRBJ2-3
v_call: TRBV11-2
clone_size: .

cdr3_aa: CASKVDTTNEKLFF
j_call: TRBJ1-4
v_call: TRBV2
clone_size: once

cdr3_aa: CASSFATGDYEQYF
j_call: TRBJ2-7
v_call: TRBV5-4
clone_size: .

cdr3_aa: CASSSGTDTQYF
j_call: TRBJ2-3
v_call: TRBV5-1
clone_size: .

cdr3_aa: CATSDLLKISYNEQFF
j_call: TRBJ2-1
v_call: TRBV24-1
clone_size: .

cdr3_aa: CASSSDRVTYYGYTF
j_call: TRBJ1-2
v_call: TRBV6-5
clone_size: .